The sequence of this T cell receptor (beta chain) was determined in a study of blood T cell repertoires in COVID-19. This CDR3 is 16 amino acids long. V shed 1 base and J shed 1 base, with 15 bases lying between them. Germline V gene lookup returns CDR1 SGHKS and CDR2 YYEKEE (reference sequence). Authors' analysis steps: Estimation of nucleated cell counts relied on the amplification of reference gene primers. Method: immunoSEQ multiplex PCR; TCRdb's copy keeps in-frame clones and lacks some. The V and J calls and clone size were taken over from that table, and D and trimming were inferred from the DNA. Among fewer than 150,000 clones listed, 77% were seen once.

This chain joins TRBV5-5 and TRBJ2-7; tentative D call: TRBD1 (6 bases). This clonotype was obtained from a man of 80 years or more with acute or convalescent COVID-19. The sample consisted of peripheral blood. In DNA form, the CDR3 reads TGTGCCAGCAGCTTGATATGGGGGCTTGGTTCCTACGAGCAGTACTTC. Translating gives CASSLIWGLGSYEQYF.